This passage covers 5 T cell receptor beta chains from one sample sequenced in a study of blood T cell repertoires in COVID-19. Clones were read by immunoSEQ multiplex PCR, and TCRdb kept only the in-frame ones, dropping some. Among about 160,000 clones listed, about 80% were seen once. Sequencing was carried out using PBMCs or T cells enriched from blood (not recorded which). The receptors originated from a woman in her sixties who had recovered from COVID-19.

This clone was detected once. A junction boundary mismatches the germline segment, possibly from a read error. The rearrangement joins TRBV4-2 to TRBJ2-5, with D maybe TRBD1 (6 bases). This CDR3 contains 14 residues. The germline gives CDR1 LGHNA, CDR2 YNFKEQ. This CDR3 reads CASSQDPGQGTQYF. In DNA form, the CDR3 reads TGTGCCAGCAGCCAAGATCCGGGACAAGGGACCCAGTACTTC.

The rearrangement links TRBV2 to TRBJ2-7; the D gene is possibly TRBD2 (6 bases). The CDR3 runs to 13 residues. Trimming took off 5 bases at V and 3 bases at J, with 11 bases between the two ends. Germline CDR1 and CDR2: SNHLY and FYNNEI. The CDR3 loop reads CASSPRRGYEQYF. CDR3 nucleotides: TGTGCCAGCAGTCCCAGGCGGGGCTACGAGCAGTACTTC.

The gene calls are TRBV11-1 and TRBJ1-1; no firm D call. Germline V gene data show CDR1 as SGHAT and CDR2 as FQDESV (reference sequence). The length of the CDR3 is 13 residues. Trimming took 5 bases from V and 1 from J, leaving 8 bases between them. CDR3 sequence reads: CASSTVPNTEAFF. CDR3 DNA: TGTGCCAGCAGCACAGTCCCGAACACTGAAGCTTTCTTT. The full variable domain, its missing parts supplied by reference TRBV11-1 and TRBJ1-1, is EAEVAQSPRYKITEKSQAVAFWCDPISGHATLYWYRQILGQGPELLVQFQDESVVDDSQLPKDRFSAERLKGVDSTLKIQPAELGDSAMYLCASSTVPNTEAFFGQGTRLTVV.

The J gene is TRBJ2-7, the V gene TRBV5-1; maybe TRBD1 (5 bases). Germline V lookup: CDR1 SGHRS, CDR2 YFSETQ. The CDR3 contains 15 residues. V gave up 3 bases and J gave up 2 bases, with 15 bases separating them. The CDR3 sequence: CASSSGRQTTYEQYF. The CDR3, as DNA: TGCGCCAGCAGCTCAGGCCGACAGACCACCTACGAGCAGTACTTC.

The sample holds a few counts of this clone. This sequence joins TRBV7-8 and TRBJ1-1; TRBD1 might be the D (6 bases). The CDR3 spans 15 residues. Germline-derived CDR1 and CDR2 are SGHVS and FQNEAQ. Between the trimmed V and J ends, which lost 1 base and 2 bases, there was a span of 11 bases. The DNA for the CDR3 is TGTGCCAGCAGCTTAGTAAGGGGGTTTAACACTGAAGCTTTCTTT. Translated, it gives CASSLVRGFNTEAFF.